A selection of T cell receptor beta chains follows, all from one sample in a study of shared clonotypes between healthy human individuals. Clones were sequenced by immunoSEQ multiplex PCR, and TCRdb holds only the in-frame ones, with some missing. The table shows around 2,000,000 clones, with 95% occurring only once. The sequencing input was naive CD4+ T cells sorted from blood. The receptors derive from a man younger than 30 in good health. CDR3s include the opening cysteine and the closing phenylalanine or tryptophan. A D gene is named only where the DNA matches it firmly. Clone size, where shown, is once, few, many, or a class for clones that have expanded.

j_gene,abundance,v_gene,d_gene,CDR3aa,CDR3nt
TRBJ1-3,.,TRBV28,.,CASSLTQSGNTIYF,TGTGCCAGCAGTTTGACGCAGTCTGGAAACACCATATATTTT
TRBJ1-1,.,TRBV10-3,TRBD1,CAITKQGKGDTEAFF,TGTGCCATCACTAAACAGGGGAAGGGGGACACTGAAGCTTTCTTT
TRBJ2-7,.,TRBV6-5,.,CASSPSQYEQYF,TGTGCCAGCAGCCCATCCCAGTACGAGCAGTACTTC
TRBJ1-2,.,TRBV7-9,.,CASSVSGVVNYGYTF,TGTGCCAGCAGTGTGTCCGGGGTTGTAAACTATGGCTACACCTTC
TRBJ2-7,.,TRBV2,.,CASNWARSSYEQYF,TGTGCCAGCAATTGGGCACGGAGCTCCTACGAGCAGTACTTC
TRBJ2-1,.,TRBV5-4,.,CASSLKLTHEQFF,TGTGCCAGCAGCTTGAAACTTACCCATGAGCAGTTCTTC
TRBJ2-3,.,TRBV2,.,CASSVGSRTDTQYF,TGTGCCAGCAGTGTTGGTTCTAGAACAGATACGCAGTATTTT
TRBJ2-1,.,TRBV10-3,TRBD2,CAITHSGRADEQFF,TGTGCCATCACCCATAGCGGGAGGGCCGATGAGCAGTTCTTC
TRBJ1-1,.,TRBV10-3,TRBD1,CAISAGTDHTEAFF,TGTGCCATCAGTGCCGGGACAGACCACACTGAAGCTTTCTTT
TRBJ2-3,.,TRBV10-3,.,CAISDQRTKRTDTQYF,TGTGCCATCAGTGACCAGCGGACAAAGCGCACAGATACGCAGTATTTT
TRBJ1-2,.,TRBV6-5,.,CASSKGRLANYGYTF,TGTGCCAGCAGTAAGGGACGCTTAGCTAACTATGGCTACACCTTC
TRBJ1-3,once,TRBV4-3,.,CASSQEASFSGNTIYF,TGCGCCAGCAGCCAAGAAGCGAGTTTCTCTGGGAACACCATATATTTT
TRBJ1-4,.,TRBV5-4,.,CASSLAGREKLFF,TGTGCCAGCAGCTTGGCAGGGAGGGAAAAACTGTTTTTT
TRBJ1-2,.,TRBV2,.,CASSDDKNYGYTF,TGTGCCAGCAGCGACGACAAGAACTATGGCTACACCTTC
TRBJ2-1,.,TRBV28,TRBD1,CASSWTGLKDNEQFF,TGTGCCAGCAGCTGGACAGGGTTAAAGGACAATGAGCAGTTCTTC
TRBJ2-3,once,TRBV9,.,CASSVNPGGDTQYF,TGTGCCAGCAGCGTTAACCCTGGGGGGGATACGCAGTATTTT
TRBJ2-1,.,TRBV4-3,.,CASSQGYGEQFF,TGCGCCAGCAGCCAGGGGTACGGTGAGCAGTTCTTC
TRBJ2-7,once,TRBV6-5,TRBD1,CASSYDDRGSEQYF,TGTGCCAGCAGTTACGACGACAGGGGGAGCGAGCAGTACTTC
TRBJ2-5,.,TRBV5-1,.,CASTRLPGYQETQYF,TGCGCCAGCACCCGGCTTCCGGGGTACCAAGAGACCCAGTACTTC
TRBJ1-2,.,TRBV2,TRBD1,CASRGTGGIGYTF,TGTGCCAGCAGGGGAACAGGGGGGATCGGCTACACCTTC